The 9 T cell receptor beta chains below all came from one sample that was sequenced in a study of cytomegalovirus exposure and HLA in healthy donors. This PCR relied on a set of 60 Vbeta primers and 13 Jbeta primers. Assay: immunoSEQ multiplex PCR; the TCRdb copy retains only in-frame clones and omits some. The table records about 160,000 clones, less than 85% of them present only once. Sequenced material: PBMCs. The receptors were gathered from a man in his sixties in good health and CMV-seronegative.

This clone was seen just once. The chain joins TRBV14 to TRBJ1-1; no firm D call. V lost 0 bases and J 6 bases, leaving 14 bases between the germline ends. Germline lookup yields CDR1 SGHDN and CDR2 FVKESK. The CDR3 is 15 residues long. The CDR3 here is CASSQERGLRSEAFF. The CDR3 DNA reads TGTGCCAGCAGCCAAGAGCGGGGTCTCAGGTCTGAAGCTTTCTTT. Drawing the rest from reference TRBV14 and TRBJ1-1, the complete variable domain is EAGVTQFPSHSVIEKGQTVTLRCDPISGHDNLYWYRRVMGKEIKFLLHFVKESKQDESGMPNNRFLAERTGGTYSTLKVQPAELEDSGVYFCASSQERGLRSEAFFGQGTRLTVV.

This clone was found a few times. This sequence joins TRBV6-5 and TRBJ1-4; D not certain. The V end was cut by 2 bases, the J end by 5 bases, with 9 bases between. The CDR3 is made up of 14 amino acids. Germline V gene data show CDR1 as MNHEY and CDR2 as SVGAGI. In nucleotides, the CDR3 is TGTGCCAGCAGTTACGGGCAGGAAAATGAAAAACTGTTTTTT. Protein sequence: CASSYGQENEKLFF.

The chain carries TRBV18 and TRBJ2-3; perhaps TRBD2 as D (6 bases). This CDR3 comprises 14 residues. V gave up 0 bases and J gave up 6 bases, with 10 bases separating them. Germline V CDR1 and CDR2: KGHSH, LQKENI. The CDR3 protein is CASSPPGSYDTQYF. CDR3 sequence (DNA): TGTGCCAGCTCACCACCCGGGAGCTACGATACGCAGTATTTT.

This clone was seen once. The chain has TRBV6-9 and TRBJ1-2, with 7 bases identical to TRBD1. Germline values: CDR1 MNHGY, CDR2 SVAAGI. This CDR3 has 16 amino acids. V lost 0 bases, J lost 3 bases, and 7 bases stayed unmatched. CDR3 bases: TGTGCCAGCAGTTATTCAGTATGGGACAGAGACTATGGCTACACCTTC. Amino acids: CASSYSVWDRDYGYTF.

The V gene is TRBV7-9, the J gene TRBJ1-4; the D gene is possibly TRBD1 (6 bases). The germline V gene encodes CDR1 SEHNR and CDR2 FQNEAQ (reference sequence). The CDR3 totals 14 residues. Trimming removed 2 bases at V and 2 bases at J, with 6 bases between. The CDR3 loop reads CASSLTGTNEKLFF. The CDR3 DNA follows: TGTGCCAGCAGCTTAACAGGGACTAATGAAAAACTGTTTTTT.

The rearrangement uses TRBV29-1 and TRBJ1-4; D not resolved. V shed 5 bases and J shed 8 bases, with 12 bases lying between them. Germline V gives CDR1 SQVTM, CDR2 ANQGSEA. The CDR3 has 12 amino acids. The CDR3 bases are TGCAGCGTTCTCGGGGTTGGCGAAAAACTGTTTTTT. Translating it yields CSVLGVGEKLFF.

The genes are TRBV27 and TRBJ2-1; 9 bases are shared with TRBD1. Germline V gene data show CDR1 as MNHEY and CDR2 as SMNVEV (reference sequence). The CDR3 has 14 residues. Unmatched junction bases numbered 2, after V lost 7 bases and J lost 1 base. The CDR3, as DNA: TGTGCCAGCACCGGGACAGGGTCCTACAATGAGCAGTTCTTC. The encoded protein is CASTGTGSYNEQFF.

The chain uses TRBV5-4 and TRBJ1-1; D call uncertain. The CDR3 runs 13 residues. V was shortened by 2 bases and J by 1 base, with 6 bases between the two germline ends. The V gene's germline CDR1 is SGHNT and CDR2 YYREEE (reference sequence). CDR3 in DNA: TGTGCCAGCAGCTTTCCGGGGAACACTGAAGCTTTCTTT. Its translation is CASSFPGNTEAFF.

The gene calls are TRBV27 and TRBJ2-5, with D possibly matching TRBD2 (6 bases). The closer fit of TRBJ2-7 to the DNA end suggests the J call may be wrong. CDR1 and CDR2 (germline): MNHEY, SMNVEV (reference sequence). The CDR3 contains 13 residues. The CDR3, as DNA: TGTGCCAGCAGCCCCCGACTAGCCTACGAGCAGTACTTC. This sequence encodes CASSPRLAYEQYF.